Included here is one T cell receptor beta chain sequence, with context. TCRdb's copy holds only in-frame clones and misses some; the assay was immunoSEQ multiplex PCR. The table records some 290,000 clones, roughly 87% of them present only once. The data derive from a study of blood T cell repertoires in COVID-19. Germline assignment: CDR1 GTSNPN and CDR2 SVGIG (reference sequence). V was cut by 3 bases and J by 7 bases, with 21 bases left in between. The CDR3 consists of 15 residues. The clonotype was recovered from a woman aged 45-60 years who had recovered from COVID-19. What was sequenced was peripheral blood. J is TRBJ1-2 and V is TRBV30; D gene unclear. As DNA, the CDR3 is TGTGCCTGGAGAGGCGGCAGCTCTTGGTCTTCTGGCTACACCTTC. Amino acid sequence: CAWRGGSSWSSGYTF.